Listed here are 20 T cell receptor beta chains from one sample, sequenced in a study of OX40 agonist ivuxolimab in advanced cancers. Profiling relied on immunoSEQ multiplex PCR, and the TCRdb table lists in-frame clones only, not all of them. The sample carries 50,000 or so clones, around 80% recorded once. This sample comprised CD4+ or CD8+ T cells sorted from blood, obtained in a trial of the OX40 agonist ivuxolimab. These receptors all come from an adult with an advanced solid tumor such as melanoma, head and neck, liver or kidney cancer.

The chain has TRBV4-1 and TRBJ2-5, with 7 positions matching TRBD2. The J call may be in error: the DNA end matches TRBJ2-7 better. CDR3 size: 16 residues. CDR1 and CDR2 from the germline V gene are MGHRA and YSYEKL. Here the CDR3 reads CASSPAGEGLSYEQYF. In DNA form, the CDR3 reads TGCGCCAGCAGCCCAGCTGGGGAGGGGCTCTCCTACGAGCAGTACTTC.

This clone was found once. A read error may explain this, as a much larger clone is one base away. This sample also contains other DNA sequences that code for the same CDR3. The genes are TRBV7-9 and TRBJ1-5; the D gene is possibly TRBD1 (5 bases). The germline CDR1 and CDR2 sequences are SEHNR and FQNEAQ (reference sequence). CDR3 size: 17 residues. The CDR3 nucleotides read TGCGCCAGCAGCTTAGGCGATGGGGTATTGGGGCATCAGCCCCAGCATTTT. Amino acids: CASSLGDGVLGHQPQHF.

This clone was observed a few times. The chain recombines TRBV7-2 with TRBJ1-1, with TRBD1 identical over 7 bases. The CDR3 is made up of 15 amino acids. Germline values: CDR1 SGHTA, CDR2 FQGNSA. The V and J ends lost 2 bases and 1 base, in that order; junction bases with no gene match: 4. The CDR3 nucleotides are TGTGCCAGCAGCTTACGAAAGGGGGCGAACACTGAAGCTTTCTTT. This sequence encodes CASSLRKGANTEAFF.

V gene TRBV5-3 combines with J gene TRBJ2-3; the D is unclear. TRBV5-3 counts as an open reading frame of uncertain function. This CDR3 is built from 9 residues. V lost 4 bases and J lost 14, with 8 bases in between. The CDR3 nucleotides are TGTGCCAGAAGCGCTAGGGCGTATTTT. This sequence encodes CARSARAYF.

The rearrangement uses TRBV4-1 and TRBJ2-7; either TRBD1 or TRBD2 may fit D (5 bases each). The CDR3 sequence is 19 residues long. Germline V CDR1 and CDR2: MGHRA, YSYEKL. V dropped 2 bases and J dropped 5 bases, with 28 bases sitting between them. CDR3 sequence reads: CASSQSLILSTAPGDEQYF. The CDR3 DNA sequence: TGCGCCAGCAGCCAATCCCTCATCCTGTCGACAGCCCCCGGGGACGAGCAGTACTTC.

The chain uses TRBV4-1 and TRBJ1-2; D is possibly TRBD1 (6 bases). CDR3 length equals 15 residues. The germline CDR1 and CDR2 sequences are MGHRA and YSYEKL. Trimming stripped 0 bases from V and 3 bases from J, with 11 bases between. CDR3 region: CASSQEGGGYYGYTF. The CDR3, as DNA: TGCGCCAGCAGCCAAGAAGGGGGAGGGTACTATGGCTACACCTTC.

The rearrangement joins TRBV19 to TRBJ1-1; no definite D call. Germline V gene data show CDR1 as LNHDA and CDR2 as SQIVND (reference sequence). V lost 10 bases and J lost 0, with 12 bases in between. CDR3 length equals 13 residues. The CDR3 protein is CATSRLLNTEAFF. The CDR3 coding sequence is TGTGCCACGAGCAGGTTACTGAACACTGAAGCTTTCTTT.

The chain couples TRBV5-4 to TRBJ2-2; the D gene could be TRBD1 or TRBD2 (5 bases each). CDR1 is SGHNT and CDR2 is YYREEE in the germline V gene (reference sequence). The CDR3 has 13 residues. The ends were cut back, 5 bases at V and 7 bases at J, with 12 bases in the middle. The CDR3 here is CASSSQEDGELFF. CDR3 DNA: TGTGCCAGCAGTTCACAGGAGGACGGGGAGCTGTTTTTT.

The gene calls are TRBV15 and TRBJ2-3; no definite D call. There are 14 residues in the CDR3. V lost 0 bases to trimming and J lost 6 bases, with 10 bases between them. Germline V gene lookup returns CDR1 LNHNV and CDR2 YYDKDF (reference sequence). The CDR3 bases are TGTGCCACCAGCAGAGAACTAACGGGCGATACGCAGTATTTT. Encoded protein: CATSRELTGDTQYF.

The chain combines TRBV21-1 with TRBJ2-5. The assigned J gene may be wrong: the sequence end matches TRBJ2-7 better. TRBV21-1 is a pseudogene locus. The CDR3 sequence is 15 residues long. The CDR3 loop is CASQAIETRGDEQYF. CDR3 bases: TGTGCCAGCCAGGCCATCGAAACACGGGGCGACGAGCAGTACTTC.

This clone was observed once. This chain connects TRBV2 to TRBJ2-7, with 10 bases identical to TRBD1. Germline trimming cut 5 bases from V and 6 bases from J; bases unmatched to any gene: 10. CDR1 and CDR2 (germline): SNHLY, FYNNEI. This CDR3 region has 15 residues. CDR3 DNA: TGTGCCAGCAGTCAGCTCCCGGGACAGGGGACCGAGCAGTACTTC. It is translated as CASSQLPGQGTEQYF.

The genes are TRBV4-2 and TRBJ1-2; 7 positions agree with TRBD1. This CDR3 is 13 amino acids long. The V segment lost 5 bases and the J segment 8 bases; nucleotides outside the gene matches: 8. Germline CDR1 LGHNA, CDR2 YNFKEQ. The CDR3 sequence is CASSADRVNGYTF. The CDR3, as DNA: TGTGCCAGCAGCGCAGACAGGGTAAACGGCTACACCTTC.

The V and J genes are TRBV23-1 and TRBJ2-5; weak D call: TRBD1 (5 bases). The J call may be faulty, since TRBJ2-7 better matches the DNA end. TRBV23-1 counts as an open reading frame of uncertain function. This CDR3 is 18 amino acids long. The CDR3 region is CASSQSGSLLRGSYEQYF. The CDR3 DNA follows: TGCGCCAGCAGTCAATCCGGATCACTTTTAAGGGGCTCCTACGAGCAGTACTTC.

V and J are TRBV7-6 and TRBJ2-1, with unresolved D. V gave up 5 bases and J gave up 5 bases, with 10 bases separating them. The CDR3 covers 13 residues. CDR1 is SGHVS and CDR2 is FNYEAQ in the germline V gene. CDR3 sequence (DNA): TGTGCCAGCAGCCCCTGGGTTAACAATGAGCAGTTCTTC. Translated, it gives CASSPWVNNEQFF.

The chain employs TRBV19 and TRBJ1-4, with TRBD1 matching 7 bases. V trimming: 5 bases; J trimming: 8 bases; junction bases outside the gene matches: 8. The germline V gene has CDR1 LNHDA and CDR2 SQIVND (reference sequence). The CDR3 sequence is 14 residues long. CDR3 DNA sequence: TGTGCCAGTAGTCTCAACCGGGACAGAGAAAAACTGTTTTTT. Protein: CASSLNRDREKLFF.

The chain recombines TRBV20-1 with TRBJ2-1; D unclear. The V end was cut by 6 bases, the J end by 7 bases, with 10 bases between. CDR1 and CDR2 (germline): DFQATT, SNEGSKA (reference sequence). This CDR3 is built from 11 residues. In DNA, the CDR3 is TGCAGTGCCCTGAGAGAGAATGAGCAGTTCTTC. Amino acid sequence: CSALRENEQFF.

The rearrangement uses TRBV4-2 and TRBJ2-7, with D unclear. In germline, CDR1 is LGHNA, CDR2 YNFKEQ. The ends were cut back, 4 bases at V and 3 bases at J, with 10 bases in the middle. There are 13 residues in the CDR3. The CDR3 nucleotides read TGTGCCAGCAGCCTGGACCAAGGCTACGAGCAGTACTTC. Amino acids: CASSLDQGYEQYF.

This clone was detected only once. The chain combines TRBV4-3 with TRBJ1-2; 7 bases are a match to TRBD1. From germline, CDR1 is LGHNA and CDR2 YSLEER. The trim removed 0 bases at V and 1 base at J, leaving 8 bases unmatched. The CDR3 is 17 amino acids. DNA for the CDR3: TGCGCCAGCAGCCAAGATCGAGGGGGCGGGGATAACTATGGCTACACCTTC. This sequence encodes CASSQDRGGGDNYGYTF.

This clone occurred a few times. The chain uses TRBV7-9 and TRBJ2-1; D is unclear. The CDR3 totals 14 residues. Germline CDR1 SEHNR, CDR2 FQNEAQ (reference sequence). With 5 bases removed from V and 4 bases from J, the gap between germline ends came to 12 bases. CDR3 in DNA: TGTGCCAGCAGCCTGCTCGGGCAGTACAATGAGCAGTTCTTC. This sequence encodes CASSLLGQYNEQFF.

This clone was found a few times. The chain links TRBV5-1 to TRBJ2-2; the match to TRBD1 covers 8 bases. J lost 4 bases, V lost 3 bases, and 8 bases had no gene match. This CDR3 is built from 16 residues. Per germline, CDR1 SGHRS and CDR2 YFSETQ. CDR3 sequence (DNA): TGCGCCAGCAGCTCACCCCGGACAGGGACCACCGGGGAGCTGTTTTTT. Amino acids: CASSSPRTGTTGELFF.